These 15 T cell receptor beta chains were all obtained from the same sample, sequenced in a study of T cell changes during pregnancy in multiple sclerosis (dated by TCRdb to the late 2010s). Libraries came from the immunoSEQ multiplex PCR assay. TCRdb took over this immuneACCESS table, retaining in-frame rearrangements with V and J assigned. Such tables are incomplete; in checked studies, under half of the missing clones stem from an unresolved V gene, and the remainder is unexplained. Within this sample are over 80,000 clones, with roughly 95% of them counted one time only. In total, the top ten clones hold around 1.4% of the sample. Material: peripheral blood, obtained in the third trimester of pregnancy. The source of these receptors is a female donor in good health, enrolled as a control in a pregnancy study.

Regarding this clone: Within the sample, other DNA sequences also encode this same CDR3. The V call is TRBV29-1, the J call TRBJ2-3; possibly TRBD1 for D (5 bases). The germline CDR1 and CDR2 sequences are SQVTM and ANQGSEA. The CDR3 has 12 residues. The CDR3 region is CSAPVRADTQYF. CDR3 DNA sequence: TGCAGTGCACCCGTCAGGGCAGATACGCAGTATTTT.

J is TRBJ2-1 and V is TRBV5-1; tentative D call: TRBD2 (5 bases). The V end was cut by 1 base, the J end by 5 bases, with 7 bases between. The CDR3 has 13 amino acids. CDR1 is SGHRS and CDR2 is YFSETQ in the germline V gene. The CDR3 DNA reads TGCGCCAGCAGCTTGAGGACTGACAATGAGCAGTTCTTC. Amino acids: CASSLRTDNEQFF.

The V gene is TRBV19, the J gene TRBJ1-1; tentatively, D is TRBD1 (5 bases). The germline CDR1 and CDR2 sequences are LNHDA and SQIVND (reference sequence). This CDR3 has 15 amino acids. With 3 bases removed from V and 1 base from J, the gap between germline ends came to 12 bases. CDR3 amino acids: CASSIRGGANTEAFF. The CDR3 DNA reads TGTGCCAGTAGTATCCGGGGAGGGGCGAACACTGAAGCTTTCTTT.

The rearrangement joins TRBV6-1 to TRBJ1-5; weak D call: TRBD1 (5 bases). Trimming took 5 bases from V and 2 from J, leaving 13 bases between them. Looked up from germline, CDR1 is MNHNS and CDR2 is SASEGT. The CDR3 runs to 15 residues. The CDR3 region has the DNA TGTGCCAGCAGTTTACGGGGGAAGGGCAATCAGCCCCAGCATTTT. It is translated as CASSLRGKGNQPQHF.

The gene calls are TRBV28 and TRBJ2-7; TRBD2 matches at 11 bases. The CDR3 has 16 amino acids. Germline V CDR1 and CDR2: MDHEN, SYDVKM. The junction had 7 bases not matched to a gene; V was cut back by 6 bases and J by 0 bases. CDR3 nucleotides: TGTGCCAGCAGGACTCTAGCGGGAGGACCCTCCTACGAGCAGTACTTC. Its translation is CASRTLAGGPSYEQYF.

To note about this clone: This sample includes further DNA sequences coding for the same CDR3. The gene calls are TRBV27 and TRBJ2-1; 13 nucleotides agree with TRBD2. J was trimmed by 6 bases and V by 5 bases; bases with no gene match: 4. This CDR3 spans 15 amino acids. The germline CDR1 and CDR2 sequences are MNHEY and SMNVEV (reference sequence). In DNA, the CDR3 is TGTGCCAGCAGTCCCGGGACTAGCGGGACCAATGAGCAGTTCTTC. Translation: CASSPGTSGTNEQFF.

The chain links TRBV4-1 to TRBJ1-1; weak D call: TRBD1 (6 bases). This CDR3 has 14 residues. Germline-derived CDR1 and CDR2 are MGHRA and YSYEKL. Deletions cut 2 bases from V and 6 bases from J, with 13 bases between. The CDR3 spells CASSQRGGAPEAFF. CDR3 DNA sequence: TGCGCCAGCAGCCAAAGAGGGGGGGCCCCTGAAGCTTTCTTT.

In its sample, this clone was seen once. The chain has TRBV5-6 and TRBJ2-7; tentative D call: TRBD2 (6 bases). Germline CDR1 and CDR2: SGHDT and YYEEEE. V lost 7 bases to trimming and J lost 2 bases, with 13 bases between them. The CDR3 spans 13 residues. CDR3 nucleotide sequence: TGTGCCAGCGGCGGCGGGGCGGCCTACGAGCAGTACTTC. Translating it yields CASGGGAAYEQYF.

The V call is TRBV19, the J call TRBJ2-3, with 10 bases that match TRBD1. The CDR3 totals 14 residues. Germline V gene data show CDR1 as LNHDA and CDR2 as SQIVND (reference sequence). Germline trimming cut 5 bases from V and 5 bases from J; bases unmatched to any gene: 4. Written as DNA, the CDR3 is TGTGCCAGTAGTGATCGGACAGGGGGAGATACGCAGTATTTT. Its translation: CASSDRTGGDTQYF.

The V and J genes are TRBV27 and TRBJ2-5, with 7 bases aligning to TRBD2. CDR1 is MNHEY, CDR2 SMNVEV, per germline (reference sequence). V shed 5 bases and J 3 bases; nucleotides not matched to a gene: 18. This CDR3 region has 18 residues. The CDR3 coding sequence is TGTGCCAGCAGTCCTAGGGAGGTAGCTCGGGGACTAAAAGAGACCCAGTACTTC. It specifies CASSPREVARGLKETQYF.

CDR3 loop: CASSLTGYNTEAFF. The CDR3 region has the DNA TGTGCCAGCAGCTTAACAGGGTATAACACTGAAGCTTTCTTT. The V gene is TRBV7-9, the J gene TRBJ1-1; D possibly corresponds to TRBD1 (6 bases). This CDR3 is 14 amino acids long. Germline lookup yields CDR1 SEHNR and CDR2 FQNEAQ (reference sequence). V was cut by 2 bases and J by 2 bases, with 9 bases left in between.

The chain employs TRBV18 and TRBJ2-5; D may be TRBD1 (5 bases). CDR1 and CDR2 from the germline V gene are KGHSH and LQKENI. V lost 7 bases to trimming and J lost 5 bases, with 14 bases between them. The CDR3 extends over 13 amino acids. The CDR3 sequence: CASLQSQGETQYF. In DNA, the CDR3 is TGTGCCAGCTTACAAAGCCAGGGCGAGACCCAGTACTTC.

This sequence joins TRBV28 and TRBJ2-1, with D perhaps TRBD2 (6 bases). Trimming cost V 7 bases and J 5 bases, with 15 bases left between them. Germline values: CDR1 MDHEN, CDR2 SYDVKM. This CDR3 contains 14 residues. The CDR3 DNA is TGTGCCAGCACGTTCCCCGGAGGGAACAATGAGCAGTTCTTC. Translating gives CASTFPGGNNEQFF.

The rearrangement links TRBV7-9 to TRBJ2-4; no firm D call. CDR3 length equals 13 residues. The ends were cut back, 0 bases at V and 4 bases at J, with 4 bases in the middle. The germline V gene encodes CDR1 SEHNR and CDR2 FQNEAQ (reference sequence). CDR3 amino acids: CASSLATKNIQYF. The CDR3 DNA reads TGTGCCAGCAGCTTAGCGACAAAAAACATTCAGTACTTC.

The chain carries TRBV2 and TRBJ2-7, with D possibly TRBD1 on 6 matching bases. The CDR3 spans 14 residues. Germline lookup yields CDR1 SNHLY and CDR2 FYNNEI. The V end was cut by 7 bases, the J end by 4 bases, with 17 bases between. The CDR3 loop is CASNGLRGSYEQYF. CDR3 sequence (DNA): TGTGCCAGCAACGGACTTAGGGGGTCGTACGAGCAGTACTTC.